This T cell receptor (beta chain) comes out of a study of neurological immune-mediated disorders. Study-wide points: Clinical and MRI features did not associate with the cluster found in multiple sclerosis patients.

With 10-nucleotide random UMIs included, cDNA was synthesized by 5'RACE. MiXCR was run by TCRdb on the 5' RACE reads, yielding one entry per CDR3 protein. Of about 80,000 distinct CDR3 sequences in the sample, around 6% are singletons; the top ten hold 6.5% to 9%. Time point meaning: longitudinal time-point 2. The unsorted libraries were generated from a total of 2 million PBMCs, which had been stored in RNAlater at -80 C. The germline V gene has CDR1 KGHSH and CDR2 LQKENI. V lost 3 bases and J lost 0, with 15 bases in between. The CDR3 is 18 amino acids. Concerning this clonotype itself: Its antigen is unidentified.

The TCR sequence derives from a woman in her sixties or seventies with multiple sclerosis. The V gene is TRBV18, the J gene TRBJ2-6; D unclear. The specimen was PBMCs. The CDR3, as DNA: TGTGCCAGCTCACCGCGCCGTACCGGGTCCTCTGGGGCCAACGTCCTGACTTTC. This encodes CASSPRRTGSSGANVLTF.